These T cell receptor beta chains were read from a single sample in a study of blood T cell repertoires in COVID-19. Using immunoSEQ multiplex PCR, the repertoire was profiled, and TCRdb retains in-frame clones only, with some absent. In the table there are around 100,000 clones, around nine tenths of which are singletons. Material for sequencing was peripheral blood. These receptor sequences come from a human donor in a cohort sampled during active COVID-19. The CDR3 runs from the conserved cysteine through the conserved F or W. Each record gives: D gene, clone size, V gene, J gene, CDR3 protein, CDR3 DNA. D genes are given only for firm matches. Size is omitted from some rows. Given values are once, few, many or a class for expanded clones.

D gene: TRBD1; clone size: -; V gene: TRBV6-5; J gene: TRBJ2-7; CDR3 protein: CASSLFTGASYEQYF; CDR3 DNA: TGTGCCAGCAGCCTATTCACAGGGGCCTCCTACGAGCAGTACTTC
D gene: -; clone size: -; V gene: TRBV29-1; J gene: TRBJ2-3; CDR3 protein: CSVESYRTDTQYF; CDR3 DNA: TGCAGCGTTGAATCCTACAGGACAGATACGCAGTATTTT
D gene: TRBD2; clone size: -; V gene: TRBV6-1; J gene: TRBJ2-1; CDR3 protein: CASSELAGDYNEQFF; CDR3 DNA: TGTGCCAGCAGTGAACTAGCGGGAGACTACAATGAGCAGTTCTTC
D gene: TRBD1; clone size: -; V gene: TRBV10-2; J gene: TRBJ1-2; CDR3 protein: CASSPDRIYGYTF; CDR3 DNA: TGCGCCAGCAGTCCGGACAGGATCTATGGCTACACCTTC
D gene: TRBD2; clone size: -; V gene: TRBV27; J gene: TRBJ2-3; CDR3 protein: CASRPRAGASSSDTQYF; CDR3 DNA: TGTGCCAGCAGACCCCGGGCGGGAGCTAGTTCTTCAGATACGCAGTATTTT
D gene: -; clone size: many; V gene: TRBV30; J gene: TRBJ2-6; CDR3 protein: CAGMVSGGANVLTF; CDR3 DNA: TGTGCCGGTATGGTCTCGGGGGGGGCCAACGTCCTGACTTTC
D gene: TRBD1; clone size: -; V gene: TRBV2; J gene: TRBJ1-1; CDR3 protein: CASSDRGGQTEAFF; CDR3 DNA: TGTGCCAGCAGTGATCGGGGGGGACAGACTGAAGCTTTCTTT
D gene: TRBD1; clone size: -; V gene: TRBV5-4; J gene: TRBJ2-1; CDR3 protein: CASTPGGQGSYNEQFF; CDR3 DNA: TGTGCCAGCACCCCCGGAGGACAGGGCTCCTACAATGAGCAGTTCTTC
D gene: -; clone size: -; V gene: TRBV6-4; J gene: TRBJ2-1; CDR3 protein: CASSVSSQNEQFF; CDR3 DNA: TGTGCCAGCAGTGTTTCCAGTCAAAATGAGCAGTTCTTC
D gene: -; clone size: -; V gene: TRBV28; J gene: TRBJ1-5; CDR3 protein: CASSLSTAGNQPQHF; CDR3 DNA: TGTGCCAGCAGTTTATCGACCGCGGGCAATCAGCCCCAGCATTTT
D gene: TRBD1; clone size: once; V gene: TRBV30; J gene: TRBJ1-2; CDR3 protein: CAWEGQGRSYGYTF; CDR3 DNA: TGTGCCTGGGAGGGACAGGGAAGGTCCTATGGCTACACCTTC
D gene: TRBD2; clone size: -; V gene: TRBV3-1/TRBV3-2; J gene: TRBJ2-2; CDR3 protein: CASSLLAGKTTGELFF; CDR3 DNA: TGTGCCAGCAGCCTCCTAGCGGGCAAAACCACCGGGGAGCTGTTTTTT
D gene: -; clone size: -; V gene: TRBV28; J gene: TRBJ1-2; CDR3 protein: CASSLGSYGYTF; CDR3 DNA: TGTGCCAGCAGTTTAGGTAGTTATGGCTACACCTTC
D gene: -; clone size: -; V gene: TRBV30; J gene: TRBJ2-6; CDR3 protein: CAWSPLNGLSGANVLTF; CDR3 DNA: TGTGCCTGGAGCCCACTCAACGGGTTATCTGGGGCCAACGTCCTGACTTTC
D gene: TRBD1; clone size: once; V gene: TRBV2; J gene: TRBJ2-1; CDR3 protein: CASSQTGTGESFF; CDR3 DNA: TGTGCCAGCAGCCAAACCGGGACAGGGGAGTCGTTCTTC
D gene: -; clone size: once; V gene: TRBV27; J gene: TRBJ1-3; CDR3 protein: CASSKQGSGNTIYF; CDR3 DNA: TGTGCCAGCAGTAAACAGGGATCCGGAAACACCATATATTTT
D gene: -; clone size: -; V gene: TRBV18; J gene: TRBJ2-7; CDR3 protein: CASSQAPYEQYF; CDR3 DNA: TGTGCCAGCTCCCAGGCGCCCTACGAGCAGTACTTC
D gene: -; clone size: -; V gene: TRBV14; J gene: TRBJ2-3; CDR3 protein: CASSQARTYTDTQYF; CDR3 DNA: TGTGCCAGCAGCCAAGCCCGGACATACACAGATACGCAGTATTTT
D gene: -; clone size: -; V gene: TRBV5-1; J gene: TRBJ1-1; CDR3 protein: CASSKEGFESFF; CDR3 DNA: TGCGCCAGCAGCAAGGAGGGGTTCGAATCTTTCTTT
D gene: -; clone size: -; V gene: TRBV6-4; J gene: TRBJ2-1; CDR3 protein: CASSDWATRSYNEQFF; CDR3 DNA: TGTGCCAGCAGTGACTGGGCGACCCGATCCTACAATGAGCAGTTCTTC
D gene: -; clone size: -; V gene: TRBV30; J gene: TRBJ2-3; CDR3 protein: CAWTLGWGQDTQYF; CDR3 DNA: TGTGCCTGGACCTTGGGGTGGGGGCAAGATACGCAGTATTTT
D gene: TRBD2; clone size: -; V gene: TRBV15; J gene: TRBJ2-2; CDR3 protein: CATSRDKPSSGSGIGELFF; CDR3 DNA: TGTGCCACCAGCAGAGATAAGCCCTCTAGCGGGAGTGGTATCGGGGAGCTGTTTTTT
D gene: TRBD2; clone size: -; V gene: TRBV24-1; J gene: TRBJ2-1; CDR3 protein: CATSDPGTSGAPSGYNEQFF; CDR3 DNA: TGTGCCACCAGTGACCCCGGGACTAGCGGGGCCCCGAGTGGATACAATGAGCAGTTCTTC
D gene: -; clone size: -; V gene: TRBV12-3/TRBV12-4; J gene: TRBJ2-7; CDR3 protein: CASSPGGHEQYF; CDR3 DNA: TGTGCCAGCAGCCCGGGGGGCCACGAGCAGTACTTC
D gene: TRBD2; clone size: -; V gene: TRBV20-1; J gene: TRBJ2-1; CDR3 protein: CSASWAGGPNNEQFF; CDR3 DNA: TGCAGTGCTAGTTGGGCGGGAGGGCCCAACAATGAGCAGTTCTTC
D gene: TRBD2; clone size: -; V gene: TRBV9; J gene: TRBJ2-7; CDR3 protein: CASSVGAGTYEQYF; CDR3 DNA: TGTGCCAGCAGCGTTGGAGCGGGAACTTACGAGCAGTACTTC
D gene: -; clone size: -; V gene: TRBV7-8; J gene: TRBJ2-3; CDR3 protein: CASSLYNFLAPDTQYF; CDR3 DNA: TGTGCCAGCAGCTTGTACAATTTTCTCGCCCCAGATACGCAGTATTTT
D gene: -; clone size: -; V gene: TRBV11-2; J gene: TRBJ2-7; CDR3 protein: CASSLALRVGEQYF; CDR3 DNA: TGTGCCAGCAGCTTAGCGTTGCGGGTGGGTGAGCAGTACTTC
D gene: TRBD2; clone size: -; V gene: TRBV3-1/TRBV3-2; J gene: TRBJ2-7; CDR3 protein: CASSQGSGSVNEQYF; CDR3 DNA: TGTGCCAGCAGCCAAGGTAGCGGGAGTGTAAACGAGCAGTACTTC
D gene: -; clone size: once; V gene: TRBV5-4; J gene: TRBJ2-5; CDR3 protein: CASSLGGSERETQYF; CDR3 DNA: TGTGCCAGCAGCTTGGGTGGTAGCGAGAGAGAGACCCAGTACTTC
D gene: -; clone size: once; V gene: TRBV19; J gene: TRBJ2-5; CDR3 protein: CASSRRTAQETQYF; CDR3 DNA: TGTGCCAGTAGTAGGAGGACAGCCCAAGAGACCCAGTACTTC
D gene: TRBD2; clone size: -; V gene: TRBV5-1; J gene: TRBJ2-1; CDR3 protein: CASSLGHLGTSDYNEQFF; CDR3 DNA: TGCGCCAGCAGCTTGGGTCATCTAGGGACTAGCGACTACAATGAGCAGTTCTTC
D gene: TRBD1; clone size: -; V gene: TRBV6-6; J gene: TRBJ1-2; CDR3 protein: CASSHRGLGYGYTF; CDR3 DNA: TGTGCCAGCAGCCACAGGGGGCTAGGGTATGGCTACACCTTC
D gene: TRBD2; clone size: -; V gene: TRBV4-2; J gene: TRBJ2-3; CDR3 protein: CASSQEKRGGASDTQYF; CDR3 DNA: TGTGCCAGCAGCCAAGAGAAGCGGGGAGGGGCCTCAGATACGCAGTATTTT
D gene: TRBD2; clone size: -; V gene: TRBV29-1; J gene: TRBJ2-7; CDR3 protein: CSVGGSGTAYEQYF; CDR3 DNA: TGCAGCGTCGGAGGTAGCGGGACCGCCTACGAGCAGTACTTC
D gene: TRBD2; clone size: few; V gene: TRBV3-1/TRBV3-2; J gene: TRBJ2-7; CDR3 protein: CASSQDPLAGVPYEQYF; CDR3 DNA: TGTGCCAGCAGCCAAGATCCGCTAGCGGGAGTGCCCTACGAGCAGTACTTC
D gene: -; clone size: once; V gene: TRBV19; J gene: TRBJ2-5; CDR3 protein: CASSKNSETQYF; CDR3 DNA: TGTGCCAGTAGCAAAAATAGCGAGACCCAGTACTTC
D gene: TRBD1; clone size: -; V gene: TRBV10-1; J gene: TRBJ1-2; CDR3 protein: CASSESGTGKHTF; CDR3 DNA: TGCGCCAGCAGTGAGTCCGGGACAGGGAAGCACACCTTC
D gene: TRBD1; clone size: -; V gene: TRBV28; J gene: TRBJ1-2; CDR3 protein: CASRPGQANYGYTF; CDR3 DNA: TGTGCCAGCAGGCCGGGACAGGCTAACTATGGCTACACCTTC
D gene: TRBD2; clone size: -; V gene: TRBV9; J gene: TRBJ2-5; CDR3 protein: CASSVGLAGRNQETQYF; CDR3 DNA: TGTGCCAGCAGCGTAGGACTAGCGGGCAGGAATCAAGAGACCCAGTACTTC
D gene: -; clone size: once; V gene: TRBV6-5; J gene: TRBJ2-7; CDR3 protein: CASRSPYEQYF; CDR3 DNA: TGTGCCAGCCGGAGTCCCTACGAGCAGTACTTC
D gene: -; clone size: -; V gene: TRBV18; J gene: TRBJ1-3; CDR3 protein: CASSPIVGGNTIYF; CDR3 DNA: TGTGCCAGCTCACCGATAGTCGGGGGTAACACCATATATTTT
D gene: -; clone size: -; V gene: TRBV28; J gene: TRBJ1-6; CDR3 protein: CASSSSVYSPLHF; CDR3 DNA: TGTGCCAGCAGTTCCTCAGTCTATTCACCCCTCCACTTT
D gene: -; clone size: -; V gene: TRBV28; J gene: TRBJ2-3; CDR3 protein: CASSISTDTQYF; CDR3 DNA: TGTGCCAGCAGTATAAGCACAGATACGCAGTATTTT
D gene: -; clone size: -; V gene: TRBV19; J gene: TRBJ1-5; CDR3 protein: CASRSGQPGNQPQHF; CDR3 DNA: TGTGCCAGTAGATCCGGACAGCCGGGGAATCAGCCCCAGCATTTT
D gene: TRBD2; clone size: -; V gene: TRBV7-9; J gene: TRBJ2-5; CDR3 protein: CASSFSSGSGSQETQYF; CDR3 DNA: TGTGCCAGCAGCTTCAGTAGCGGGAGTGGGTCACAAGAGACCCAGTACTTC
D gene: TRBD2; clone size: many; V gene: TRBV7-2; J gene: TRBJ2-1; CDR3 protein: CASSDGLATNEQFF; CDR3 DNA: TGTGCCAGCTCCGATGGACTAGCGACTAATGAGCAGTTCTTC
D gene: -; clone size: -; V gene: TRBV18; J gene: TRBJ1-3; CDR3 protein: CASSPDRNGNTIYF; CDR3 DNA: TGTGCCAGCTCCCCCGACAGAAATGGAAACACCATATATTTT
D gene: -; clone size: -; V gene: TRBV4-1; J gene: TRBJ1-2; CDR3 protein: CASSPDSSGHYGYTF; CDR3 DNA: TGCGCCAGCAGCCCTGACAGTTCGGGTCACTATGGCTACACCTTC
D gene: TRBD2; clone size: -; V gene: TRBV5-1; J gene: TRBJ2-2; CDR3 protein: CASTPQYSGSAGELFF; CDR3 DNA: TGCGCCAGCACACCCCAGTATAGCGGGAGCGCCGGGGAGCTGTTTTTT
D gene: TRBD1; clone size: -; V gene: TRBV5-4; J gene: TRBJ2-1; CDR3 protein: CASSPRGLQGERTNEQFF; CDR3 DNA: TGTGCCAGCAGCCCCAGGGGGCTTCAGGGGGAAAGAACCAATGAGCAGTTCTTC
D gene: TRBD1; clone size: -; V gene: TRBV27; J gene: TRBJ1-4; CDR3 protein: CASSLQGAFIGKLFF; CDR3 DNA: TGTGCCAGCAGTCTCCAGGGGGCGTTCATCGGAAAACTGTTTTTT
D gene: TRBD1; clone size: -; V gene: TRBV11-1; J gene: TRBJ2-7; CDR3 protein: CASSRRQGGSEQYF; CDR3 DNA: TGTGCCAGCAGCCGACGACAGGGGGGGAGCGAGCAGTACTTC